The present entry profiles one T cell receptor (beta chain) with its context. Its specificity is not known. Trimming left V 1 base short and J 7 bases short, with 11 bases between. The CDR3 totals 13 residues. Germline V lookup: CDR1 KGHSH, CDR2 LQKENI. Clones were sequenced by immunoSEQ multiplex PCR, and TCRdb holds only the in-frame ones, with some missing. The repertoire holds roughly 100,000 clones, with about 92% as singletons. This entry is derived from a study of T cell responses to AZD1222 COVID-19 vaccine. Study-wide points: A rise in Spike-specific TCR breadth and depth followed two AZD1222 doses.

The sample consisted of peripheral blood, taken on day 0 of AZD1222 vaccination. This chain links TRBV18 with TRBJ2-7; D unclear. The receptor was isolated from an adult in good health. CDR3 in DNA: TGTGCCAGCTCACCACTTGACATACGGGAGCAGTACTTC. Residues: CASSPLDIREQYF.